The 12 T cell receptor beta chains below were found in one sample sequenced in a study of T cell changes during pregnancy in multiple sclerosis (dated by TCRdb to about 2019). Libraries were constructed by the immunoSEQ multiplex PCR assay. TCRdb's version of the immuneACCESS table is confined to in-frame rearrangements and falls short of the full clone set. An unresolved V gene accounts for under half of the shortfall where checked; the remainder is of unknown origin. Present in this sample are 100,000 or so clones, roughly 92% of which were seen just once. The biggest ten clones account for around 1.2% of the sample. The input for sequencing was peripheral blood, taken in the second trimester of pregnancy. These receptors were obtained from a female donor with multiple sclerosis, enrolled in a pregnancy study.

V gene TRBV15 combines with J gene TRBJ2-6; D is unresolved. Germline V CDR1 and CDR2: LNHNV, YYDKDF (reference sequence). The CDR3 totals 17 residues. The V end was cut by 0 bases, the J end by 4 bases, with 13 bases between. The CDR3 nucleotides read TGTGCCACCAGCAGAGAATCATTGGGCTCAGGGGCCAACGTCCTGACTTTC. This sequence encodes CATSRESLGSGANVLTF.

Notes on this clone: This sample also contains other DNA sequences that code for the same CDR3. The CDR3 nucleotides read TGTGCCAGCAGTGGTGACAGGACCTACGAGCAGTACTTC. The encoded protein is CASSGDRTYEQYF. The V gene is TRBV2, the J gene TRBJ2-7, with D possibly matching TRBD1 (6 bases). CDR3 size: 13 residues. Germline loops: CDR1 SNHLY, CDR2 FYNNEI. Deletions cut 4 bases from V and 2 bases from J, with 9 bases between.

The CDR3: CASSEVVRVGEAFF. CDR3 nucleotides: TGTGCCAGCAGTGAAGTAGTCAGGGTCGGGGAAGCTTTCTTT. This chain uses TRBV6-1 with TRBJ1-1; TRBD1 might be the D (5 bases). Germline V gene sequence: CDR1 MNHNS, CDR2 SASEGT. The CDR3 loop spans 14 amino acids. V was pared by 1 base and J by 8 bases, with 14 bases between.

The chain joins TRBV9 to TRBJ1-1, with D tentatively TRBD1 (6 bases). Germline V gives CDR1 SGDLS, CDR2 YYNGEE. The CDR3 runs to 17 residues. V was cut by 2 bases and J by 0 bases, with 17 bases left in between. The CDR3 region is CASSVRPGEGLNTEAFF. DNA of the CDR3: TGTGCCAGCAGCGTCAGACCAGGGGAAGGTTTGAACACTGAAGCTTTCTTT.

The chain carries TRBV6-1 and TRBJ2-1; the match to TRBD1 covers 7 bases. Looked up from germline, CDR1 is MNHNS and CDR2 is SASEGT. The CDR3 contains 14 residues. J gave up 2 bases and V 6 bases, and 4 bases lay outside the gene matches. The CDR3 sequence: CASRKGAPYNEQFF. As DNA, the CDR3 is TGTGCCAGCAGGAAGGGGGCCCCCTACAATGAGCAGTTCTTC.

CDR3 DNA sequence: TGTGCCAGCAGTGACCTCTATGGCTACACCTTC. It specifies CASSDLYGYTF. The chain is built from TRBV25-1 and TRBJ1-2; D not resolved. Germline V CDR1 and CDR2: MGHDK, SYGVNS. The V gene lost 3 bases and the J gene lost 4 bases, with 3 bases spanning the gap. The CDR3 has 11 residues.

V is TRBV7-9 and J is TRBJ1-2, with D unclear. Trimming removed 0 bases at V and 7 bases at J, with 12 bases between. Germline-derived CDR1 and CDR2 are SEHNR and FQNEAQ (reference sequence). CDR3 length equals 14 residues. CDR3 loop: CASSLAQRTSGYTF. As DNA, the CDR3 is TGTGCCAGCAGCTTAGCGCAGCGGACCTCTGGCTACACCTTC.

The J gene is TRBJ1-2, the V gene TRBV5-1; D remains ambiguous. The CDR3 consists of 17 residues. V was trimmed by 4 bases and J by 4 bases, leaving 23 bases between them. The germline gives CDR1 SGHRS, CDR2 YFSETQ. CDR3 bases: TGCGCCAGCAGCAGCATCCCCGGCGGAGGAGGGATCTATGGCTACACCTTC. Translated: CASSSIPGGGGIYGYTF.

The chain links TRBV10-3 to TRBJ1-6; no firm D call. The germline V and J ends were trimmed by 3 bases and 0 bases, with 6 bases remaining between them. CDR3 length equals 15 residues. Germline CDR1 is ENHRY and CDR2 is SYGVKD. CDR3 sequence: CAISEQSSYNSPLHF. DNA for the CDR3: TGTGCCATCAGTGAACAGAGCTCCTATAATTCACCCCTCCACTTT.

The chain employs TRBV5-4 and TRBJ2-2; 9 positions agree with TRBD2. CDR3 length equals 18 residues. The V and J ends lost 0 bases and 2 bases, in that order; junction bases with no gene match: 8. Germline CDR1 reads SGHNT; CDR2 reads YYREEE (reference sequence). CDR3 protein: CASSLEGLARPNTGELFF. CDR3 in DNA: TGTGCCAGCAGCTTGGAGGGACTAGCCAGACCTAACACCGGGGAGCTGTTTTTT.

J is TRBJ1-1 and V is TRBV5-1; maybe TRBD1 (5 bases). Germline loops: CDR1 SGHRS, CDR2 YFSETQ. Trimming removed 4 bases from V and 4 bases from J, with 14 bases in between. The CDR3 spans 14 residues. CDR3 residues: CASSQRMGGTEAFF. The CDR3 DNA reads TGCGCCAGCAGCCAAAGGATGGGGGGCACTGAAGCTTTCTTT. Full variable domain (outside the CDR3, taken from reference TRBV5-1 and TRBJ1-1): KAGVTQTPRYLIKTRGQQVTLSCSPISGHRSVSWYQQTPGQGLQFLFEYFSETQRNKGNFPGRFSGRQFSNSRSEMNVSTLELGDSALYLCASSQRMGGTEAFFGQGTRLTVV.

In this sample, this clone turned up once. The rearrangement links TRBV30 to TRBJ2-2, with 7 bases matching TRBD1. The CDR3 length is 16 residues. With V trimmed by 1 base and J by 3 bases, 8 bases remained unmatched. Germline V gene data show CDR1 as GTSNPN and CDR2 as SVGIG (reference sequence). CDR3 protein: CAWSDLMTGYTGELFF. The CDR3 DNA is TGTGCCTGGAGTGACCTTATGACAGGGTACACCGGGGAGCTGTTTTTT. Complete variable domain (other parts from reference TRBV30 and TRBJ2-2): SQTIHQWPATLVQPVGSPLSLECTVEGTSNPNLYWYRQAAGRGLQLLFYSVGIGQISSEVPQNLSASRPQDRQFILSSKKLLLSDSGFYLCAWSDLMTGYTGELFFGEGSRLTVL.